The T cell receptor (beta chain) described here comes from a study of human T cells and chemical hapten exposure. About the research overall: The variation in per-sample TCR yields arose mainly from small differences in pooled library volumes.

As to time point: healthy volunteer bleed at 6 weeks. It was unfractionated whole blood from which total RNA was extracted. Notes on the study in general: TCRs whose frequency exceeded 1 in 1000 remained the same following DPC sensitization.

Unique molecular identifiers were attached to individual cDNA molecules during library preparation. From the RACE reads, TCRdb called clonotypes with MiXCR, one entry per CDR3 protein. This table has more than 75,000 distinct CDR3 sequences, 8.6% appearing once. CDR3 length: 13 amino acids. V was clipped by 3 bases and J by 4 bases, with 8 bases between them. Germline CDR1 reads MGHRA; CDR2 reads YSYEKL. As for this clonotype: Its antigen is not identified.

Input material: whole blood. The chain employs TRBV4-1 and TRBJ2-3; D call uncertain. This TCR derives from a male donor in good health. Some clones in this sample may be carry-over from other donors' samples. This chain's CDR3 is CASSQVVADTQYF. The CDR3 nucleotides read TGCGCCAGCAGCCAGGTAGTGGCAGATACGCAGTATTTT.